The present T cell receptor beta chain was sequenced within a study of beta chain features in type 1 diabetes. General study points: The naive, central memory and Treg TCRB repertoires of patients appeared to be more similar to one another than those of healthy donors.

Of note for this clone: Its antigen is not identified.

Trimming left V 0 bases short and J 7 bases short, with 12 bases between. CDR1 and CDR2 (germline): SGHTA, FQGNSA. The CDR3 consists of 14 residues. Blood was drawn once from each donor into heparinised tubes. The draws averaged about 120 mL. The study reverse transcribed the entire isolated RNA, so it sequenced expressed TCRB transcripts. The repertoire was sequenced with immunoSEQ multiplex PCR; TCRdb's copy has only in-frame clones and lacks some. The sample yields 200,000 to 250,000 clones, 68% seen once. This sequence was found in a man aged 25-45 years in good health. The chain uses TRBV7-2 and TRBJ2-5, with a tentative D call TRBD2 (5 bases). Sequencing was done on a sample of naive CD4+ T cells from blood. The CDR3 DNA sequence: TGTGCCAGCAGCTTAGCCCAGTATGGAGGGACCCAGTACTTC. Residues: CASSLAQYGGTQYF.